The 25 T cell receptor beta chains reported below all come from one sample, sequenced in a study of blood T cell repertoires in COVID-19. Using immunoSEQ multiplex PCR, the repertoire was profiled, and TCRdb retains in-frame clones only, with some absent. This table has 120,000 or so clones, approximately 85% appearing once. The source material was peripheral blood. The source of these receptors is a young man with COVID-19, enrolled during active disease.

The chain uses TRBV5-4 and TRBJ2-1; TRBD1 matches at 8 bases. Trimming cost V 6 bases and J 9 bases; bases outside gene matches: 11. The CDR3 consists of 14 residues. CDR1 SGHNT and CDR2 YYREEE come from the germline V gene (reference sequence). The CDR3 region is CASTGQAGGTEQFF. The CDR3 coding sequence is TGTGCCAGCACCGGTCAGGCAGGGGGCACTGAGCAGTTCTTC.

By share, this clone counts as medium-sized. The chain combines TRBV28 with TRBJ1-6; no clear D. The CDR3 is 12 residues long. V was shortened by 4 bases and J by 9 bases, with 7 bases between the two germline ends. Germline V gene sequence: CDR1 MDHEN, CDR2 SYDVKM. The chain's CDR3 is CASSSRGSPLHF. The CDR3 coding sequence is TGTGCCAGCAGTTCCAGAGGTTCACCCCTCCACTTT.

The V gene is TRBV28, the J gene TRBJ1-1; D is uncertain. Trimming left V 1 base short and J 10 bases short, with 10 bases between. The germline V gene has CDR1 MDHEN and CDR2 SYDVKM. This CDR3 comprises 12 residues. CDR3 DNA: TGTGCCAGCAGTTTATATGGGAGATCAGCTTTCTTT. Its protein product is CASSLYGRSAFF.

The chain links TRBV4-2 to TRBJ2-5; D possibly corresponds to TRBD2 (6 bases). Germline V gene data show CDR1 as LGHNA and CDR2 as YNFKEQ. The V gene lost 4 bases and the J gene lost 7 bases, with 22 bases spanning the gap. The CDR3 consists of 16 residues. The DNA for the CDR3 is TGTGCCAGCAGCCCCCCCACTAGCACGGACGCAGGGACCCAGTACTTC. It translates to CASSPPTSTDAGTQYF.

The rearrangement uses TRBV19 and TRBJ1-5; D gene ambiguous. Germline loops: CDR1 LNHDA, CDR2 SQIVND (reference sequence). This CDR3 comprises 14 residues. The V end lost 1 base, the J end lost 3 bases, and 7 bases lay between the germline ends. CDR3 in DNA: TGTGCCAGTAGTATAGGGATAGCCAATCAGCCCCAGCATTTT. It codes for CASSIGIANQPQHF.

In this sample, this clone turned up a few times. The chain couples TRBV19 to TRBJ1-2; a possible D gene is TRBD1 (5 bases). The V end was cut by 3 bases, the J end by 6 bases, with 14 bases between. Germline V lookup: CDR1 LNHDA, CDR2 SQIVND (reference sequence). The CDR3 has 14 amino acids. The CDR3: CASSMVGRGDGYTF. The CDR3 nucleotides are TGTGCCAGTAGTATGGTGGGGAGGGGAGATGGCTACACCTTC. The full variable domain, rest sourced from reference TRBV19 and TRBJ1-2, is DGGITQSPKYLFRKEGQNVTLSCEQNLNHDAMYWYRQDPGQGLRLIYYSQIVNDFQKGDIAEGYSVSREKKESFPLTVTSAQKNPTAFYLCASSMVGRGDGYTFGSGTRLTVV.

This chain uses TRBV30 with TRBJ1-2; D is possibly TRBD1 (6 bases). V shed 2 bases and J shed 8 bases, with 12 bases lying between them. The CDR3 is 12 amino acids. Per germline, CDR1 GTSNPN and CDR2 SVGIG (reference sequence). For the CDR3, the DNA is TGTGCCTGGAGTCCCCTCAGGGGAGGCTACACCTTC. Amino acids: CAWSPLRGGYTF.

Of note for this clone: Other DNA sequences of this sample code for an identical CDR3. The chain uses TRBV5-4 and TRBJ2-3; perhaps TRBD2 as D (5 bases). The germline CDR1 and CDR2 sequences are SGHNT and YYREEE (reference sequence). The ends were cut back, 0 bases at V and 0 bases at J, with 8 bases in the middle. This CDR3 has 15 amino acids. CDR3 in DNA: TGTGCCAGCAGCTTGGGCGGAGGAAGCACAGATACGCAGTATTTT. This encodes CASSLGGGSTDTQYF.

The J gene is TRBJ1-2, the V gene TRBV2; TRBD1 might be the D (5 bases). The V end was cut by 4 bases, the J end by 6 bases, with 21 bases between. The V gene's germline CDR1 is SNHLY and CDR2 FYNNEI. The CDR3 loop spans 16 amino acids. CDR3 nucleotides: TGTGCCAGCAGTGGTCTAACCGACCGGGGGGTCCATGGCTACACCTTC. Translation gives CASSGLTDRGVHGYTF.

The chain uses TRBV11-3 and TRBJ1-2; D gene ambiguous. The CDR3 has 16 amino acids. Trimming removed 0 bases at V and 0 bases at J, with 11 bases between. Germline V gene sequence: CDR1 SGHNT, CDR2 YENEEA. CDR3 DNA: TGTGCCAGCAGCTTAGATAGCATCGGAGCTAACTATGGCTACACCTTC. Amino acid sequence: CASSLDSIGANYGYTF.

Here the CDR3 DNA reads TGTGCCAGCAGTGACCAATCGATCGACAGGGGCAATCTCAATGGCTACACCTTC. As protein: CASSDQSIDRGNLNGYTF. This rearrangement joins TRBV2 to TRBJ1-2, with 8 bases that match TRBD1. The CDR3 has 18 amino acids. V lost 3 bases to trimming and J lost 6 bases; unmatched junction nucleotides: 18. Germline V gene lookup returns CDR1 SNHLY and CDR2 FYNNEI.

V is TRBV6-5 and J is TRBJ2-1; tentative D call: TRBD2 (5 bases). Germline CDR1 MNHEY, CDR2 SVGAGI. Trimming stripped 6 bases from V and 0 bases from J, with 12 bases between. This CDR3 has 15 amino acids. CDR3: CASSPDYSSYNEQFF. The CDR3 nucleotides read TGTGCCAGCAGCCCCGACTATTCCTCCTACAATGAGCAGTTCTTC.

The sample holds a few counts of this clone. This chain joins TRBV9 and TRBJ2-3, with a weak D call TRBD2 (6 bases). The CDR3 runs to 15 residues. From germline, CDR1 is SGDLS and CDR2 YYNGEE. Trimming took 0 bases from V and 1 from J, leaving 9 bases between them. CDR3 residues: CASSVDGRGTDTQYF. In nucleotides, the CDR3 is TGTGCCAGCAGCGTAGACGGGAGAGGCACAGATACGCAGTATTTT. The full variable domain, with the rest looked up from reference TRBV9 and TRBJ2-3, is DSGVTQTPKHLITATGQRVTLRCSPRSGDLSVYWYQQSLDQGLQFLIQYYNGEERAKGNILERFSAQQFPDLHSELNLSSLELGDSALYFCASSVDGRGTDTQYFGPGTRLTVL.

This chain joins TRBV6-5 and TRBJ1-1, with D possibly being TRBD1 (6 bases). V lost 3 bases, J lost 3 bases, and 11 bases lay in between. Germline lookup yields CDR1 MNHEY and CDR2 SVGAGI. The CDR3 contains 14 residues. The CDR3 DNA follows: TGTGCCAGCAGTTATGGGGCAGGGGACACTGAAGCTTTCTTT. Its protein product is CASSYGAGDTEAFF.

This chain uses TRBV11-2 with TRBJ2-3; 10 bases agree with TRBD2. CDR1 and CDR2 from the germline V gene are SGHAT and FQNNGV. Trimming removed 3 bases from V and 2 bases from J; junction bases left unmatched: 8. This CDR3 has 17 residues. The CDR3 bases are TGTGCCAGCAGCTTGGGGGGGAGCGGGAGGGACACAGATACGCAGTATTTT. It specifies CASSLGGSGRDTDTQYF.

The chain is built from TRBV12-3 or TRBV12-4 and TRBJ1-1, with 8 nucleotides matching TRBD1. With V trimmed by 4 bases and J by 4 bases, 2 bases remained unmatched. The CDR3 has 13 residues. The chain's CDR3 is CASSSQGGTEAFF. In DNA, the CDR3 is TGTGCCAGCAGTTCACAGGGGGGCACTGAAGCTTTCTTT.

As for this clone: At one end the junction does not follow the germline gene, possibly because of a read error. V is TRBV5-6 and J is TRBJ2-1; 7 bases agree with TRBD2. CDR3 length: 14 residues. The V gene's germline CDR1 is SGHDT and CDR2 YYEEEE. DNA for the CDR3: TGTGCCAGCAGTTTGGGGACTACCTACAATGAGCAGTTCTTC. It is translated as CASSLGTTYNEQFF.

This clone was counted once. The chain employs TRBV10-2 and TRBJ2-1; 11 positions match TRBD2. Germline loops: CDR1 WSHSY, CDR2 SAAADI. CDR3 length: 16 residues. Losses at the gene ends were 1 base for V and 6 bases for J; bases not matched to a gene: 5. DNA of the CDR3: TGCGCCAGCAGTGAGTATCTAGCGGGGGGACCCAATGAGCAGTTCTTC. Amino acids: CASSEYLAGGPNEQFF.

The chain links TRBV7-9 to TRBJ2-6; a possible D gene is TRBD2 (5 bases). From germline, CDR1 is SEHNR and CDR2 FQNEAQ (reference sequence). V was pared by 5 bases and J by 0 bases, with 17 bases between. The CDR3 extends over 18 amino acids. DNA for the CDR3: TGTGCCAGCAGCGTGTCTTGGGAGTACAGCTCTGGGGCCAACGTCCTGACTTTC. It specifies CASSVSWEYSSGANVLTF.

The DNA of the CDR3 is TGTGCCACCAGTGCCGTCACAGGGTTTGGGGGCTACACCTTC. This gives the protein CATSAVTGFGGYTF. The chain recombines TRBV24-1 with TRBJ1-2; TRBD1 might be the D (6 bases). V lost 5 bases, J lost 8 bases, and 17 bases lay in between. Germline-derived CDR1 and CDR2 are KGHDR and SFDVKD. The CDR3 runs 14 residues.

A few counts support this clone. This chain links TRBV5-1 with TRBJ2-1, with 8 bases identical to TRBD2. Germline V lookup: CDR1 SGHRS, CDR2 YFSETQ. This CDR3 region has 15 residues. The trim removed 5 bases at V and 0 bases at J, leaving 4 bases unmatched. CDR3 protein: CASSERESSYNEQFF. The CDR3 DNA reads TGCGCCAGCAGTGAGCGGGAGAGCTCCTACAATGAGCAGTTCTTC.

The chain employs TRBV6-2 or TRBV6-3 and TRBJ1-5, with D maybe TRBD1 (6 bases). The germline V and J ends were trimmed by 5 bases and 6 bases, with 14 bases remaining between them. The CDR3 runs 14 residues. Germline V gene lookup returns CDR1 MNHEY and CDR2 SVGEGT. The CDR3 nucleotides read TGTGCCAGCAGTATCAGGGAGGGGGGTCAGCCCCAGCATTTT. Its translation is CASSIREGGQPQHF.

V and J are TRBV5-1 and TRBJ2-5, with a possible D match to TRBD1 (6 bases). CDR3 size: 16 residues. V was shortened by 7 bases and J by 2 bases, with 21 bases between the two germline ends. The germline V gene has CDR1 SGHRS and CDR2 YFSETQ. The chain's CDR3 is CASRPGVLAGQETQYF. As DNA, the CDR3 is TGCGCCAGCCGACCAGGGGTATTGGCAGGGCAAGAGACCCAGTACTTC.

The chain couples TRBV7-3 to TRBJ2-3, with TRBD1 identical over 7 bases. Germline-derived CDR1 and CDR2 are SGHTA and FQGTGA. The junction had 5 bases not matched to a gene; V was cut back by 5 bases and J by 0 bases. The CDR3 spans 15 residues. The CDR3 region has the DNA TGTGCCAGCAGCCCCGGGACAGCGAGCACAGATACGCAGTATTTT. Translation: CASSPGTASTDTQYF.

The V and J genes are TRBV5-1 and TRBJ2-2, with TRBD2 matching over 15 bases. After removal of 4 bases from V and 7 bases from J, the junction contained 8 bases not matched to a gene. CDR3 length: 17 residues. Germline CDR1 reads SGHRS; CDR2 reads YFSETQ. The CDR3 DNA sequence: TGCGCCAGCAGCCTAGACGGGACTAGCGGGAGGTACGGGGAGCTGTTTTTT. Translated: CASSLDGTSGRYGELFF. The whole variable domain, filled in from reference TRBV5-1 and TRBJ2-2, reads KAGVTQTPRYLIKTRGQQVTLSCSPISGHRSVSWYQQTPGQGLQFLFEYFSETQRNKGNFPGRFSGRQFSNSRSEMNVSTLELGDSALYLCASSLDGTSGRYGELFFGEGSRLTVL.